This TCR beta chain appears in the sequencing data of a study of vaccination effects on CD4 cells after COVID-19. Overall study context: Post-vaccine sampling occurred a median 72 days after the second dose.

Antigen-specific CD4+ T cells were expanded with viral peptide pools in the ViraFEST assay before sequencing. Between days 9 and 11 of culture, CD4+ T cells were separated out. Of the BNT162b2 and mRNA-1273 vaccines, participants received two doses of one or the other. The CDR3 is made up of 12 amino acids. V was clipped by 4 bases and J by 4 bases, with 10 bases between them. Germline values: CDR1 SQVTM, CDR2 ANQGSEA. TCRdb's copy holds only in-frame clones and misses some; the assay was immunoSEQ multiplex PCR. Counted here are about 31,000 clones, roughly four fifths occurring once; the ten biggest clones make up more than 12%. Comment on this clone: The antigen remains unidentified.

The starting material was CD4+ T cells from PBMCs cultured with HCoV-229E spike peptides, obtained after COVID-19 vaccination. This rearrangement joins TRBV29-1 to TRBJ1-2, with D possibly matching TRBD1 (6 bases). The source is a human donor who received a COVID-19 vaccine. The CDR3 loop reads CSVGDMSYGYTF. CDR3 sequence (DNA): TGCAGCGTTGGGGACATGTCCTATGGCTACACCTTC.